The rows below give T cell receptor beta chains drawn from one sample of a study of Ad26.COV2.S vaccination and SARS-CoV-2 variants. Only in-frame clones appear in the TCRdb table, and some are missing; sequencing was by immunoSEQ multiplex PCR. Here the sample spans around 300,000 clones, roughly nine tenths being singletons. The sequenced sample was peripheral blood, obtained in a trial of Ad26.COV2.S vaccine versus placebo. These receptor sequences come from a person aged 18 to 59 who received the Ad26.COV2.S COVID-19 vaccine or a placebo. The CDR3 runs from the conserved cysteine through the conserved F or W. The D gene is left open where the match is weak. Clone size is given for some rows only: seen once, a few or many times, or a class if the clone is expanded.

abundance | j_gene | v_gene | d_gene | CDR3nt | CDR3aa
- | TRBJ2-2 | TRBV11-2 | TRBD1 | TGTGCCAGCAGCTCACCTAAGACAGGGCCGAACACCGGGGAGCTGTTTTTT | CASSSPKTGPNTGELFF
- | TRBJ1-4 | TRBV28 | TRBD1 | TGTGCCAGCAGGGACGCCAGGGACAGGGGACGGGAAAAACTGTTTTTT | CASRDARDRGREKLFF
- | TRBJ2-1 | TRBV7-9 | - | TGTGCCAGCAGCTTTGGTGGGACGCTCAATGAGCAGTTCTTC | CASSFGGTLNEQFF
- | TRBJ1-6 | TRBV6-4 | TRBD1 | TGTGCCAAACTACAGGGGCCCAATCTGGAAGTTCCTTCACCCCTCCACTTT | CAKLQGPNLEVPSPLHF
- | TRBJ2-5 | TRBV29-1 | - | TGCAGCGTTGAAGGGTTATGGCAGGAAAACCAAGAGACCCAGTACTTC | CSVEGLWQENQETQYF
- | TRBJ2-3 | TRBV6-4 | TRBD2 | TGTGCCGGTCTAGCGGGAGGCACAGATACGCAGTATTTT | CAGLAGGTDTQYF
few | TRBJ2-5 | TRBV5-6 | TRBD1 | TGTGCCAGCAGCTCGACAGGGAACCAAGAGACCCAGTACTTC | CASSSTGNQETQYF
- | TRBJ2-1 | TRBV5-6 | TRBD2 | TGTGCCAGCAGCCTCGGGACTAGTCCCTACAATGAGCAGTTCTTC | CASSLGTSPYNEQFF
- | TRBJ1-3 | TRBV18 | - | TGTGCCAGCTCAGACTTAAAATTTAGCTCTGGAAACACCATATATTTT | CASSDLKFSSGNTIYF
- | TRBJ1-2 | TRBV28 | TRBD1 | TGTGCCAGCAGTTCCCTCCGGACAGGGCCCGGCTACACCTTC | CASSSLRTGPGYTF
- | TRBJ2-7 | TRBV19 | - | TGTGCCAGTAGTATAGATTACTCCTACGAGCAGTACTTC | CASSIDYSYEQYF
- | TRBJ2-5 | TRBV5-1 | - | TGCGCCAGCAGCTTGAGCGCGACGGGCCAAGAGACCCAGTACTTC | CASSLSATGQETQYF
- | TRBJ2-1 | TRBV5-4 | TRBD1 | TGTGCCAGCAGCTTGGTGGGCAGGGGGAATGAGCAGTTCTTC | CASSLVGRGNEQFF
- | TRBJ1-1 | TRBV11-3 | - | TGTGCCAGCAGCTTATTTCAGGAAACTGAAGCTTTCTTT | CASSLFQETEAFF
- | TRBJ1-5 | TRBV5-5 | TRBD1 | TGTGCCAGCAGCCCGACAGGGGCTAAGGATCAGCCCCAGCATTTT | CASSPTGAKDQPQHF
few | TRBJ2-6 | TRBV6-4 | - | TGTGCCAGCAGTCACGCGGGTAGCTCTGGGGCCAACGTCCTGACTTTC | CASSHAGSSGANVLTF
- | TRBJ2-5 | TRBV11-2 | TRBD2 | TGTGCCAGCAACGATCTGGGGGGGGAGACCCAGTACTTC | CASNDLGGETQYF
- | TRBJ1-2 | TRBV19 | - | TGTGCCAGTAGTAGGGGGACGGAGGATAGTGGCTACACCTTC | CASSRGTEDSGYTF
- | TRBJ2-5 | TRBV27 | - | TGTGCCAGCAGTTTCGGTAGCCCCCGCGGGGAGACCCAGTACTTC | CASSFGSPRGETQYF
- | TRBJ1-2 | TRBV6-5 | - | TGTGCCAGCAGTACCAGGCTCTATGGCTACACCTTC | CASSTRLYGYTF
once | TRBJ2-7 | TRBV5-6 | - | TGTGCCAGCAGCTTGTATGTTGGGAACGAGCAGTACTTC | CASSLYVGNEQYF
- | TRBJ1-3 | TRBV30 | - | TGTGCCTGGAGTGTCGACAGGACGGATGGAAACACCATATATTTT | CAWSVDRTDGNTIYF
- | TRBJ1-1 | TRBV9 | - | TGTGCCAGCAGCGTAGGTTGGGCGATGAACACTGAAGCTTTCTTT | CASSVGWAMNTEAFF
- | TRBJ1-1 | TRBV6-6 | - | TGTGCCAGCACCCCGGGTCTGGTGACTGAAGCTTTCTTT | CASTPGLVTEAFF
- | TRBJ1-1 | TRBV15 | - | TGTGCCACCAGCAGTGGCACAGGGAGAGCTTTCTTT | CATSSGTGRAFF
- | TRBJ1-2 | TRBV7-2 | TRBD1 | TGTGCCAGCAGCTCTCCCGGGACAGGGCCTGGCTACACCTTC | CASSSPGTGPGYTF
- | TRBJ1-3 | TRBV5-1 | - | TGCGCCAGCAGCTTGCCCCTTACAGGAAACTCTGGAAACACCATATATTTT | CASSLPLTGNSGNTIYF
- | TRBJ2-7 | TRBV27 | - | TGTGCCAGCAGTTTAGGCAGCAGCTCCTACGAGCAGTACTTC | CASSLGSSSYEQYF
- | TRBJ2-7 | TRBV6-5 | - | TGTGCCAGCAGTTACTCGGGGCCGTCCCAGTCCTACGAGCAGTACTTC | CASSYSGPSQSYEQYF
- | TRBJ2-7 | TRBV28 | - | TGTGCCAGCAGTTTGGGTAGTCTAGTTGACTACGAGCAGTACTTC | CASSLGSLVDYEQYF
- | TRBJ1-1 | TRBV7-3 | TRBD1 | TGTGCCAGCAGCTTAAGACAGGGAGCGAACACTGAAGCTTTCTTT | CASSLRQGANTEAFF
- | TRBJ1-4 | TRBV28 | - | TGTGCCAGCAGTTACATAGGGGGTATAGGAGAAAAACTGTTTTTT | CASSYIGGIGEKLFF
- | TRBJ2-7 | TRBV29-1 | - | TGCAGCGTTGAAGAGGTACCTGCATACGAGCAGTACTTC | CSVEEVPAYEQYF
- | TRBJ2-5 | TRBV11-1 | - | TGTGCCAGCAGCATTTCCGAGACCCAGTACTTC | CASSISETQYF
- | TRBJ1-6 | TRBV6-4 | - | TGTGCCAGCAGCGAAGGGGGGAATTCACCCCTCCACTTT | CASSEGGNSPLHF